The next 30 T cell receptor beta chains were all read from a single sample in a study of shared clonotypes between healthy human individuals (dated by TCRdb to about 2020). Library method: the immunoSEQ multiplex PCR assay. TCRdb carries this immuneACCESS record with in-frame sequences only. Its versions omit some clonotypes, under half of them owing to an unresolved V gene in the studies checked, with the rest unexplained. For this sample the table gives a few hundred thousand clones, of which around 78% were detected only once. About 11% of the sample is in the top ten clones. The material sequenced was PBMCs. The receptors here all came from a middle-aged woman in good health. Some clones in this sample may be carry-over from other donors' samples.

The chain is built from TRBV5-1 and TRBJ1-5, with TRBD1 identical over 7 bases. This CDR3 has 15 amino acids. From germline, CDR1 is SGHRS and CDR2 YFSETQ. V lost 0 bases to trimming and J lost 6 bases; unmatched junction nucleotides: 6. CDR3 protein: CASSLEGTVSQPQHF. The CDR3 DNA reads as TGCGCCAGCAGCTTGGAAGGGACAGTTTCTCAGCCCCAGCATTTT.

The chain recombines TRBV11-2 with TRBJ2-7; 9 bases map to TRBD2. In germline, CDR1 is SGHAT, CDR2 FQNNGV. V shed 1 base and J 7 bases; nucleotides not matched to a gene: 8. The CDR3 sequence is 15 residues long. The CDR3, as DNA: TGTGCCAGCAGCTTAGTCGGCGGGAGCGGGGGGGAGCAGTACTTC. It codes for CASSLVGGSGGEQYF.

The V call is TRBV5-1, the J call TRBJ2-4; TRBD2 matches 8 bases. Germline V gene data show CDR1 as SGHRS and CDR2 as YFSETQ. V trimming: 7 bases; J trimming: 4 bases; junction bases outside the gene matches: 10. The CDR3 length is 15 residues. The CDR3 coding sequence is TGCGCCAGCTCCGGGGGGGGAGGAAGTAAAAACATTCAGTACTTC. Residues: CASSGGGGSKNIQYF.

The chain joins TRBV9 to TRBJ2-2, with TRBD2 identical over 7 bases. Unmatched junction bases numbered 7, after V lost 0 bases and J lost 2 bases. Germline-derived CDR1 and CDR2 are SGDLS and YYNGEE. The CDR3 extends over 17 amino acids. CDR3 nucleotide sequence: TGTGCCAGCAGCGTAGGGAGCGGGGTTGGAAACACCGGGGAGCTGTTTTTT. Translated: CASSVGSGVGNTGELFF. The variable domain in full, with the rest retrieved from reference TRBV9 and TRBJ2-2, is DSGVTQTPKHLITATGQRVTLRCSPRSGDLSVYWYQQSLDQGLQFLIQYYNGEERAKGNILERFSAQQFPDLHSELNLSSLELGDSALYFCASSVGSGVGNTGELFFGEGSRLTVL.

The V and J genes are TRBV7-8 and TRBJ2-1, with D possibly TRBD2 on 5 matching bases. The length of the CDR3 is 12 residues. CDR1 and CDR2 (germline): SGHVS, FQNEAQ. Between the trimmed V and J ends, which lost 8 bases and 3 bases, there was a span of 8 bases. The CDR3 sequence: CASVTSYNEQFF. CDR3 DNA: TGTGCCAGCGTAACTAGCTACAATGAGCAGTTCTTC.

The chain carries TRBV19 and TRBJ2-1; TRBD2 agrees at 14 bases. Per germline, CDR1 LNHDA and CDR2 SQIVND (reference sequence). Unmatched junction bases numbered 11, after V lost 10 bases and J lost 0 bases. CDR3 length: 18 amino acids. The CDR3 here is CATTGLAGAPSSYNEQFF. CDR3 DNA sequence: TGTGCCACCACGGGACTAGCGGGAGCCCCCAGCTCCTACAATGAGCAGTTCTTC.

The genes are TRBV11-2 and TRBJ2-7, with a possible D match to TRBD2 (6 bases). The CDR3 has 16 amino acids. Trimming removed 5 bases at V and 2 bases at J, with 19 bases between. From germline, CDR1 is SGHAT and CDR2 FQNNGV. The CDR3 loop is CASSHQRGLAAYEQYF. CDR3 DNA sequence: TGTGCCAGCAGCCATCAACGGGGTTTAGCGGCCTACGAGCAGTACTTC.

V is TRBV7-2 and J is TRBJ2-1; 8 bases align to TRBD2. CDR1 is SGHTA, CDR2 FQGNSA, per germline. This CDR3 has 16 amino acids. V trimming: 3 bases; J trimming: 7 bases; junction bases outside the gene matches: 11. The CDR3 DNA reads as TGTGCCAGCAGCTTCAACCCAGCGGGAGTAAGTAATGAGCAGTTCTTC. Translation gives CASSFNPAGVSNEQFF.

The chain uses TRBV9 and TRBJ2-3; D may be TRBD1 or TRBD2 (5 bases each). The CDR3 is 17 amino acids. CDR1 is SGDLS, CDR2 YYNGEE, per germline. Trimming removed 2 bases from V and 2 bases from J, with 18 bases in between. Here the CDR3 DNA reads TGTGCCAGCAGCGTTAGGGTGAAGGGACCCTACACAGATACGCAGTATTTT. Its protein product is CASSVRVKGPYTDTQYF. The full variable domain, with the rest looked up from reference TRBV9 and TRBJ2-3, is DSGVTQTPKHLITATGQRVTLRCSPRSGDLSVYWYQQSLDQGLQFLIQYYNGEERAKGNILERFSAQQFPDLHSELNLSSLELGDSALYFCASSVRVKGPYTDTQYFGPGTRLTVL.

V is TRBV19 and J is TRBJ1-1; possible D gene TRBD1, 5 bases. The V end was cut by 5 bases, the J end by 3 bases, with 10 bases between. The CDR3 length is 13 residues. Germline CDR1 is LNHDA and CDR2 is SQIVND (reference sequence). The CDR3 DNA reads as TGTGCCAGTAGTGGGGGTTGGGACACTGAAGCTTTCTTT. Residues: CASSGGWDTEAFF.

The gene calls are TRBV5-4 and TRBJ2-3; D not resolved. The length of the CDR3 is 12 residues. Deletions cut 0 bases from V and 6 bases from J, with 5 bases between. Germline V gives CDR1 SGHNT, CDR2 YYREEE (reference sequence). This CDR3 reads CASSLDRDTQYF. CDR3 DNA: TGTGCCAGCAGCTTGGATAGGGATACGCAGTATTTT.

V is TRBV9 and J is TRBJ2-5; 10 positions match TRBD2. The V segment lost 0 bases and the J segment 4 bases; nucleotides outside the gene matches: 9. CDR3 length: 17 residues. Germline V gene sequence: CDR1 SGDLS, CDR2 YYNGEE. CDR3 in amino acids: CASSVAGTVAGGETQYF. The CDR3 DNA sequence: TGTGCCAGCAGCGTAGCGGGGACTGTAGCGGGAGGAGAGACCCAGTACTTC. Combining the CDR3 with reference TRBV9 and TRBJ2-5 gives the whole variable domain DSGVTQTPKHLITATGQRVTLRCSPRSGDLSVYWYQQSLDQGLQFLIQYYNGEERAKGNILERFSAQQFPDLHSELNLSSLELGDSALYFCASSVAGTVAGGETQYFGPGTRLLVL.

Concerning this clone: The junction departs from germline at one end; a sequencing error may be responsible. The CDR3: CAWSVRRYLTSDRLNTGELFF. The CDR3 DNA reads as TGTGCCTGGAGCGTTCGCCGCTATTTAACCTCGGACCGGCTGAACACTGGGGAGCTGTTTTTT. The rearrangement joins TRBV30 to TRBJ2-2; D remains ambiguous. The germline gives CDR1 GTSNPN, CDR2 SVGIG (reference sequence). This CDR3 region has 21 residues. Full variable domain (remainder filled in from reference TRBV30 and TRBJ2-2): SQTIHQWPATLVQPVGSPLSLECTVEGTSNPNLYWYRQAAGRGLQLLFYSVGIGQISSEVPQNLSASRPQDRQFILSSKKLLLSDSGFYLCAWSVRRYLTSDRLNTGELFFGEGSRLTVL.

This sequence joins TRBV29-1 and TRBJ1-5; D is possibly TRBD1 (6 bases). The CDR3 consists of 11 residues. In germline, CDR1 is SQVTM, CDR2 ANQGSEA. With 7 bases removed from V and 12 bases from J, the gap between germline ends came to 16 bases. The DNA for the CDR3 is TGCAGCGCCCGTTATGGGGGACACCAGCATTTT. The encoded protein is CSARYGGHQHF. Supplemented by reference TRBV29-1 and TRBJ1-5, the full variable domain reads SAVISQKPSRDICQRGTSLTIQCQVDSQVTMMFWYRQQPGQSLTLIATANQGSEATYESGFVIDKFPISRPNLTFSTLTVSNMSPEDSSIYLCSARYGGHQHFGDGTRLSIL.

This clone was recorded once. Here the CDR3 DNA reads TGTGCCAGCACCTTATACCAGGGGGCCTATGGCTACACCTTC. This sequence encodes CASTLYQGAYGYTF. The chain employs TRBV27 and TRBJ1-2; TRBD1 agrees at 8 bases. This CDR3 has 14 amino acids. CDR1 is MNHEY, CDR2 SMNVEV, per germline (reference sequence). Trimming removed 7 bases from V and 4 bases from J; junction bases left unmatched: 8.

The chain has TRBV28 and TRBJ1-5; D is unclear. CDR1 MDHEN and CDR2 SYDVKM come from the germline V gene. V lost 7 bases, J lost 3 bases, and 16 bases lay in between. The CDR3 contains 15 residues. CDR3 loop: CASIFEPGTNQPQHF. CDR3 coding DNA: TGTGCCAGCATCTTTGAACCGGGAACCAATCAGCCCCAGCATTTT.

This chain joins TRBV4-1 and TRBJ2-7; D gene ambiguous. CDR3 length: 13 amino acids. Germline lookup yields CDR1 MGHRA and CDR2 YSYEKL. The germline V and J ends were trimmed by 8 bases and 6 bases, with 17 bases remaining between them. The CDR3 region is CASGPTRSLEQYF. The CDR3 DNA follows: TGCGCCAGCGGTCCGACCCGCTCCCTCGAGCAGTACTTC.

The V gene is TRBV19, the J gene TRBJ2-2; 14 bases fit TRBD2. The germline V gene encodes CDR1 LNHDA and CDR2 SQIVND (reference sequence). Trimming at V came to 5 bases and at J to 5 bases, leaving 4 bases not matched to a gene. This CDR3 has 16 residues. For the CDR3, the DNA is TGTGCCAGTAGTGCGACTAGCGGGAGGGGGACCGGGGAGCTGTTTTTT. Translated: CASSATSGRGTGELFF. The variable domain in full, with the rest retrieved from reference TRBV19 and TRBJ2-2, is DGGITQSPKYLFRKEGQNVTLSCEQNLNHDAMYWYRQDPGQGLRLIYYSQIVNDFQKGDIAEGYSVSREKKESFPLTVTSAQKNPTAFYLCASSATSGRGTGELFFGEGSRLTVL.

Notes on this clone: At one end the junction does not follow the germline gene, possibly because of a read error. Other DNA sequences within the sample encode an identical CDR3. This chain uses TRBV30 with TRBJ2-7; no reliable D call. Germline-derived CDR1 and CDR2 are GTSNPN and SVGIG (reference sequence). This CDR3 contains 13 residues. The CDR3 DNA reads TGTGCCTGGATCGTGGGCCCTCCCTACGAGCAGTACTTT. This gives the protein CAWIVGPPYEQYF.

J is TRBJ2-3 and V is TRBV19; D not resolved. Trimming left V 3 bases short and J 3 bases short, with 16 bases between. The germline gives CDR1 LNHDA, CDR2 SQIVND (reference sequence). The CDR3 length is 16 residues. DNA for the CDR3: TGTGCCAGTAGTATCACCTTGGCCAGGCGGACAGATACGCAGTATTTT. Residues: CASSITLARRTDTQYF.

The rearrangement uses TRBV10-2 and TRBJ2-1; D uncertain. Trimming left V 5 bases short and J 9 bases short, with 17 bases between. The CDR3 runs to 14 residues. Germline V gene sequence: CDR1 WSHSY, CDR2 SAAADI. CDR3 in amino acids: CASSSGRSQSEQFF. The CDR3 DNA reads as TGCGCCAGCAGTTCCGGGCGGAGCCAGAGTGAGCAGTTCTTC.

At least ten counts were recorded for this clone. V is TRBV25-1 and J is TRBJ1-5; a possible D gene is TRBD1 (5 bases). V lost 4 bases, J lost 6 bases, and 16 bases lay in between. The CDR3 contains 15 residues. Germline V gives CDR1 MGHDK, CDR2 SYGVNS. CDR3 sequence reads: CASSGAQGFTQPQHF. The CDR3 DNA sequence: TGTGCCAGCAGTGGGGCCCAGGGATTTACTCAGCCCCAGCATTTT.

The chain employs TRBV28 and TRBJ1-5; D remains unclear. Germline CDR1 reads MDHEN; CDR2 reads SYDVKM. The CDR3 is 15 amino acids. The germline V and J ends were trimmed by 5 bases and 0 bases, with 11 bases remaining between them. The CDR3 loop is CASSPRRYSNQPQHF. CDR3 sequence (DNA): TGTGCCAGCAGTCCCCGAAGGTATAGCAATCAGCCCCAGCATTTT.

This chain joins TRBV30 and TRBJ1-3; D is unclear. Germline CDR1 is GTSNPN and CDR2 is SVGIG (reference sequence). The CDR3 is made up of 15 amino acids. V was trimmed by 4 bases and J by 3 bases, leaving 16 bases between them. The CDR3 region has the DNA TGTGCCTGGACGCCCAAACAAGAAGGTGGAAACACCATATATTTT. Amino acids: CAWTPKQEGGNTIYF.

The genes are TRBV28 and TRBJ2-7; D is uncertain. CDR3 length equals 13 residues. Germline V gene data show CDR1 as MDHEN and CDR2 as SYDVKM. The V gene lost 5 bases and the J gene lost 0 bases, with 8 bases spanning the gap. CDR3 DNA sequence: TGTGCCAGCAGTCCCTACACCTCCTACGAGCAGTACTTC. This sequence encodes CASSPYTSYEQYF.

This clone is a singleton in its sample. V gene TRBV14 combines with J gene TRBJ1-1; maybe TRBD1 (6 bases). CDR1 and CDR2 from the germline V gene are SGHDN and FVKESK. CDR3 length: 19 amino acids. Trimming stripped 1 base from V and 1 base from J, with 22 bases between. The CDR3 nucleotides read TGTGCCAGCAGCCAAGCCAGCATAGGGTACCGGACAGAGAACACTGAAGCTTTCTTT. It is translated as CASSQASIGYRTENTEAFF. Complete variable domain (other parts from reference TRBV14 and TRBJ1-1): EAGVTQFPSHSVIEKGQTVTLRCDPISGHDNLYWYRRVMGKEIKFLLHFVKESKQDESGMPNNRFLAERTGGTYSTLKVQPAELEDSGVYFCASSQASIGYRTENTEAFFGQGTRLTVV.

This clone was counted only a few times. The chain links TRBV12-1 to TRBJ1-5; the table's D call TRBD1 went unverified against the DNA. TRBV12-1 represents a pseudogene. This CDR3 has 17 amino acids. CDR3 nucleotide sequence: TGTGCCAGCAGACACCGGGACAGGGGATTTAGCAATCAGCCCCAGCATTTT. Its translation: CASRHRDRGFSNQPQHF.

This clone has just a few counts. The rearrangement joins TRBV6-1 to TRBJ2-5, with a tentative D call TRBD2 (7 bases). The V gene's germline CDR1 is MNHNS and CDR2 SASEGT. The ends were cut back, 0 bases at V and 6 bases at J, with 20 bases in the middle. This CDR3 contains 17 residues. CDR3 DNA sequence: TGTGCCAGCAGTGAAGCCCTCCCGGGGAGGGGGGAAAAGACCCAGTACTTC. Its protein is CASSEALPGRGEKTQYF.

This clone has only one observation. This chain joins TRBV28 and TRBJ2-7; no definite D call. The V end was cut by 6 bases, the J end by 0 bases, with 9 bases between. The CDR3 has 13 amino acids. The germline gives CDR1 MDHEN, CDR2 SYDVKM. The CDR3 reads CASSLGDSYEQYF. For the CDR3, the DNA is TGTGCCAGCAGCCTGGGCGACTCCTACGAGCAGTACTTC. Based on the CDR3 plus reference TRBV28 and TRBJ2-7, the full variable domain is DVKVTQSSRYLVKRTGEKVFLECVQDMDHENMFWYRQDPGLGLRLIYFSYDVKMKEKGDIPEGYSVSREKKERFSLILESASTNQTSMYLCASSLGDSYEQYFGPGTRLTVT.

This chain links TRBV29-1 with TRBJ2-1; D gene uncertain. Germline values: CDR1 SQVTM, CDR2 ANQGSEA. The CDR3 sequence is 11 residues long. Trimming took 3 bases from V and 6 from J, leaving 6 bases between them. CDR3 loop: CSVEVRNEQFF. CDR3 bases: TGCAGCGTTGAGGTTCGCAATGAGCAGTTCTTC.